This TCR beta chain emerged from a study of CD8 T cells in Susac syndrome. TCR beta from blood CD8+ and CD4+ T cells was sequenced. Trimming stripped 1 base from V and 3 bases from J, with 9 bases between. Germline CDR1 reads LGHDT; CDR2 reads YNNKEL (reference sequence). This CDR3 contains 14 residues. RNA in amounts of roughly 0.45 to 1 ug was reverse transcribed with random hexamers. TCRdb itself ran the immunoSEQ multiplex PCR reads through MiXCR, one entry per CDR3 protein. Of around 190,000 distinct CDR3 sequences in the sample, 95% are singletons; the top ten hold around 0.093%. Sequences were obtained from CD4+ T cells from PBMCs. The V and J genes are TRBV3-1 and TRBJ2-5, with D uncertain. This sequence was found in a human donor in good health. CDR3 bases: TGTGCCAGCAGCCAAGCTGTAGAGAAAGAGACCCAGTACTTC. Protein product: CASSQAVEKETQYF.